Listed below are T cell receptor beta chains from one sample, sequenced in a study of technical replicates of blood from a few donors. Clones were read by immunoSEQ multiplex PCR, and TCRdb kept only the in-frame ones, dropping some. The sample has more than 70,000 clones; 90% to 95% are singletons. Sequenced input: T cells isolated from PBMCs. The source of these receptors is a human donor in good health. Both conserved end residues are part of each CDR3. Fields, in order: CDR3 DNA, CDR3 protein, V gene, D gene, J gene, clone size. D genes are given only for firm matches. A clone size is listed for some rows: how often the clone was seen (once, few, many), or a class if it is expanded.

CDR3 DNA: TGTGCCAGCGCCCGGGCCTACGAGCAGTACTTC; CDR3 protein: CASARAYEQYF; V gene: TRBV7-9; D gene: NA; J gene: TRBJ2-7; clone size: NA
CDR3 DNA: TGTGCCACTATGAACGGGACAGGGAACCCCTACGAGCAGTACTTC; CDR3 protein: CATMNGTGNPYEQYF; V gene: TRBV10-3; D gene: TRBD1; J gene: TRBJ2-7; clone size: NA
CDR3 DNA: TGTGCCAGCAGTGAAGATGGAGATTTCAAAGGCTACACCTTC; CDR3 protein: CASSEDGDFKGYTF; V gene: TRBV6-1; D gene: NA; J gene: TRBJ1-2; clone size: NA
CDR3 DNA: TGTGCCAGCAAACCGGACAGGGGCTACGAGCAGTACTTC; CDR3 protein: CASKPDRGYEQYF; V gene: TRBV19; D gene: TRBD1; J gene: TRBJ2-7; clone size: NA
CDR3 DNA: TGTGCCAGCAGCTTATGGGCGGGAGGAGGCTACAATGAGCAGTTCTTC; CDR3 protein: CASSLWAGGGYNEQFF; V gene: TRBV11-2; D gene: TRBD2; J gene: TRBJ2-1; clone size: NA
CDR3 DNA: TGTGCCAGCAGCCCGAAACCTATCAAAAACATTCAGTACTTC; CDR3 protein: CASSPKPIKNIQYF; V gene: TRBV5-4; D gene: NA; J gene: TRBJ2-4; clone size: NA
CDR3 DNA: TGCGCCAGCAGCTTGGCCTATCGAACTTACAATGAGCAGTTCTTC; CDR3 protein: CASSLAYRTYNEQFF; V gene: TRBV5-1; D gene: NA; J gene: TRBJ2-1; clone size: NA
CDR3 DNA: TGTGCCAGTAGCACAGGGGGAGGCTACGAGCAGTACTTC; CDR3 protein: CASSTGGGYEQYF; V gene: TRBV19; D gene: TRBD1; J gene: TRBJ2-7; clone size: NA
CDR3 DNA: TGTGCCAGCAGTTACTTAGGACAGGAGAATCAGCCCCAGCATTTT; CDR3 protein: CASSYLGQENQPQHF; V gene: TRBV6-5; D gene: TRBD1; J gene: TRBJ1-5; clone size: NA
CDR3 DNA: TGTGCCTGGAGTCCGAAAGGAGGTGGCTACACCTTC; CDR3 protein: CAWSPKGGGYTF; V gene: TRBV30; D gene: NA; J gene: TRBJ1-2; clone size: NA
CDR3 DNA: TGTGCCACCAGCAGAGATCCCTCTCAGCCCCAGCATTTT; CDR3 protein: CATSRDPSQPQHF; V gene: TRBV15; D gene: NA; J gene: TRBJ1-5; clone size: NA
CDR3 DNA: TGTGCCAGCAGCTTAGCGGACGAGCAGTACTTC; CDR3 protein: CASSLADEQYF; V gene: TRBV11-3; D gene: NA; J gene: TRBJ2-7; clone size: few
CDR3 DNA: TGCGCCAGCAACCCTAGCGGGAGCGGTGAGCAGTTCTTC; CDR3 protein: CASNPSGSGEQFF; V gene: TRBV5-1; D gene: TRBD2; J gene: TRBJ2-1; clone size: NA
CDR3 DNA: TGTGCCAGCAGCGTCGGGGACAGCCCGGCTTTCTTT; CDR3 protein: CASSVGDSPAFF; V gene: TRBV9; D gene: TRBD1; J gene: TRBJ1-1; clone size: few
CDR3 DNA: TGTGCCAGCAGCTTATATCCGGACATAGCCAAAAACATTCAGTACTTC; CDR3 protein: CASSLYPDIAKNIQYF; V gene: TRBV7-9; D gene: NA; J gene: TRBJ2-4; clone size: NA
CDR3 DNA: TGTGCCAGTAGTAAAGCGGGGACACTCCCCTATGGCTACACCTTC; CDR3 protein: CASSKAGTLPYGYTF; V gene: TRBV19; D gene: NA; J gene: TRBJ1-2; clone size: NA
CDR3 DNA: TGTGCCAGCAGCTCAAAGAGCAGGGAGGGGTCCGAGCAGTACTTC; CDR3 protein: CASSSKSREGSEQYF; V gene: TRBV11-2; D gene: TRBD2; J gene: TRBJ2-7; clone size: NA
CDR3 DNA: TGTGCCAGCAGCAACCGGGACAGGGATGAAAAACTGTTTTTT; CDR3 protein: CASSNRDRDEKLFF; V gene: TRBV5-4; D gene: TRBD1; J gene: TRBJ1-4; clone size: NA
CDR3 DNA: TGCGCCAGCAGCTTGGCCCGGGCAGGGCGGAATGAGCAGTTCTTC; CDR3 protein: CASSLARAGRNEQFF; V gene: TRBV5-1; D gene: NA; J gene: TRBJ2-1; clone size: NA
CDR3 DNA: TGTGCCAGCAGCTTACAGGGGGCCGGGGAGCTGTTTTTT; CDR3 protein: CASSLQGAGELFF; V gene: TRBV11-1; D gene: TRBD1; J gene: TRBJ2-2; clone size: few
CDR3 DNA: TGTGCCAGCAGTTACTTTGGTTCGGGGGTTAACTATGGCTACACCTTC; CDR3 protein: CASSYFGSGVNYGYTF; V gene: TRBV6-5; D gene: NA; J gene: TRBJ1-2; clone size: NA
CDR3 DNA: TGTGCCAGCAGCTCCAGGACGGGACTTTACAATGAGCAGTTCTTC; CDR3 protein: CASSSRTGLYNEQFF; V gene: TRBV5-8; D gene: NA; J gene: TRBJ2-1; clone size: NA
CDR3 DNA: TGTGCCAGCAGTTCCGGGACAGAGATCTTTCCCGGGGAGCTGTTTTTT; CDR3 protein: CASSSGTEIFPGELFF; V gene: TRBV28; D gene: TRBD1; J gene: TRBJ2-2; clone size: NA
CDR3 DNA: TGTGCCAGTAGTTGGCTAGCGGGCAGCACAGATACGCAGTATTTT; CDR3 protein: CASSWLAGSTDTQYF; V gene: TRBV19; D gene: TRBD2; J gene: TRBJ2-3; clone size: once
CDR3 DNA: TGCGCCAGCTACGAGGGCGGCAACAATGAGCAGTTCTTC; CDR3 protein: CASYEGGNNEQFF; V gene: TRBV5-1; D gene: NA; J gene: TRBJ2-1; clone size: NA
CDR3 DNA: TGTGCCAGCAGCCAAGCCGGGATGCTAAACACCATATATTTT; CDR3 protein: CASSQAGMLNTIYF; V gene: TRBV14; D gene: NA; J gene: TRBJ1-3; clone size: NA
CDR3 DNA: TGCGCCAGCGGCCAAGACTTTCCCCCTGCGGAAAACACTGAAGCTTTCTTT; CDR3 protein: CASGQDFPPAENTEAFF; V gene: TRBV5-1; D gene: NA; J gene: TRBJ1-1; clone size: NA
CDR3 DNA: TGTGCCAGCAGCTCCCGGGGGGGCCATGGTGTTCTCACAGATACGCAGTATTTT; CDR3 protein: CASSSRGGHGVLTDTQYF; V gene: TRBV9; D gene: TRBD2; J gene: TRBJ2-3; clone size: NA
CDR3 DNA: TGTGCCAGCAGCTTCCCCTTAAAGGACAAAAAGACCCAGTACTTC; CDR3 protein: CASSFPLKDKKTQYF; V gene: TRBV5-4; D gene: NA; J gene: TRBJ2-5; clone size: NA
CDR3 DNA: TGTGCCAGCAGCTTAACCCCTCCTAGCGGGGAGCGGGTTTACGAGCAGTACTTC; CDR3 protein: CASSLTPPSGERVYEQYF; V gene: TRBV7-6; D gene: TRBD2; J gene: TRBJ2-7; clone size: NA
CDR3 DNA: TGTGCCAGCAGGGGGACTAGCGATCCTTATTACAATGAGCAGTTCTTC; CDR3 protein: CASRGTSDPYYNEQFF; V gene: TRBV27; D gene: TRBD2; J gene: TRBJ2-1; clone size: NA
CDR3 DNA: TGTGCCAGCAGTTCCACCGGGACAGAAGAGACCCAGTACTTC; CDR3 protein: CASSSTGTEETQYF; V gene: TRBV6-5; D gene: TRBD1; J gene: TRBJ2-5; clone size: NA
CDR3 DNA: TGTGCCAGTAGTATAGTTCGCGGAGACACTGAAGCTTTCTTT; CDR3 protein: CASSIVRGDTEAFF; V gene: TRBV19; D gene: NA; J gene: TRBJ1-1; clone size: NA
CDR3 DNA: TGTGCCAGCAGTGAATTTATAGGGGGACAGGATAATAGTGAAAAACTGTTTTTT; CDR3 protein: CASSEFIGGQDNSEKLFF; V gene: TRBV6-1; D gene: TRBD1; J gene: TRBJ1-4; clone size: NA
CDR3 DNA: TGCGCCAGCAGCTATAGCGTCAGCTCCTACAATGAGCAGTTCTTC; CDR3 protein: CASSYSVSSYNEQFF; V gene: TRBV4-1; D gene: NA; J gene: TRBJ2-1; clone size: few
CDR3 DNA: TGTGCCAGCAGGGGGACAGGTCCCTACGAGCAGTACTTC; CDR3 protein: CASRGTGPYEQYF; V gene: TRBV6-5; D gene: TRBD1; J gene: TRBJ2-7; clone size: NA
CDR3 DNA: TGTGCTAGTGGTCGCGACAGCTACGAGCAGTACTTC; CDR3 protein: CASGRDSYEQYF; V gene: TRBV12-5; D gene: NA; J gene: TRBJ2-7; clone size: NA
CDR3 DNA: TGTGCCTCCCAGGGGAGGAACACTGAAGCTTTCTTT; CDR3 protein: CASQGRNTEAFF; V gene: TRBV9; D gene: NA; J gene: TRBJ1-1; clone size: NA
CDR3 DNA: TGTGCCAGCAGTGTTACTAGCGGGACATTCGAGCAGTTCTTC; CDR3 protein: CASSVTSGTFEQFF; V gene: TRBV2; D gene: TRBD2; J gene: TRBJ2-1; clone size: NA
CDR3 DNA: TGTGCCAGCAGCCACACCAGCACAGATACGCAGTATTTT; CDR3 protein: CASSHTSTDTQYF; V gene: TRBV13; D gene: NA; J gene: TRBJ2-3; clone size: NA
CDR3 DNA: TGTGCTAGCAGCTTGGGAGGCTCCTACAATGAGCAGTTCTTC; CDR3 protein: CASSLGGSYNEQFF; V gene: TRBV7-7; D gene: NA; J gene: TRBJ2-1; clone size: NA
CDR3 DNA: TGTGCCAGCAACCCGCTGGGGGGATATGGCTACACCTTC; CDR3 protein: CASNPLGGYGYTF; V gene: TRBV6-1; D gene: NA; J gene: TRBJ1-2; clone size: NA
CDR3 DNA: TGTGCTAGTGGTTTGGTACAGGGGAAAAGCAGCACAGATACGCAGTATTTT; CDR3 protein: CASGLVQGKSSTDTQYF; V gene: TRBV12-5; D gene: TRBD1; J gene: TRBJ2-3; clone size: NA
CDR3 DNA: TGTGCCAGTAGTCCCGGACTCCACGAGCAGTACTTC; CDR3 protein: CASSPGLHEQYF; V gene: TRBV19; D gene: NA; J gene: TRBJ2-7; clone size: NA
CDR3 DNA: TGTGCCAGCAGGCCAGGGGTGGGGAACACCGGGGAGCTGTTTTTT; CDR3 protein: CASRPGVGNTGELFF; V gene: TRBV11-3; D gene: NA; J gene: TRBJ2-2; clone size: few
CDR3 DNA: TGTGCCAGTTTAAGGTCAGGGGGCTATTATGAAGCTTTCTTT; CDR3 protein: CASLRSGGYYEAFF; V gene: TRBV6-6; D gene: TRBD1; J gene: TRBJ1-1; clone size: NA
CDR3 DNA: TGCGCCAGCAGCCAAGGGCAGACCCGCGGGGAACTGTTTTTT; CDR3 protein: CASSQGQTRGELFF; V gene: TRBV4-1; D gene: NA; J gene: TRBJ1-4; clone size: NA
CDR3 DNA: TGTGCCAGCATCCCCAGGGCAGGGGGCTATCTTCCAGATACGCAGTATTTT; CDR3 protein: CASIPRAGGYLPDTQYF; V gene: TRBV7-2; D gene: TRBD1; J gene: TRBJ2-3; clone size: NA
CDR3 DNA: TGTGCCAGCAGTTCCCACACAGATCAGCCCCAGCATTTT; CDR3 protein: CASSSHTDQPQHF; V gene: TRBV27; D gene: NA; J gene: TRBJ1-5; clone size: NA
CDR3 DNA: TGTGCCAGCAGCTTGGGACAGGGGGCGCGGAATGAGCAGTTCTTC; CDR3 protein: CASSLGQGARNEQFF; V gene: TRBV5-6; D gene: TRBD1; J gene: TRBJ2-1; clone size: NA
CDR3 DNA: TGTGCCAGCAGTTTATTAGACTTCGCAACTAATGAAAAACTGTTTTTT; CDR3 protein: CASSLLDFATNEKLFF; V gene: TRBV28; D gene: NA; J gene: TRBJ1-4; clone size: NA
CDR3 DNA: TGCGCCAGCAGCTTGGAGCGGGCCTACGAGCAGTACTTC; CDR3 protein: CASSLERAYEQYF; V gene: TRBV5-1; D gene: NA; J gene: TRBJ2-7; clone size: NA
CDR3 DNA: TGTGCCAGCAGCTTAGCAGCGGGGGGGAGGCGGGAGCTGTTTTTT; CDR3 protein: CASSLAAGGRRELFF; V gene: TRBV11-3; D gene: TRBD2; J gene: TRBJ2-2; clone size: NA
CDR3 DNA: TGTGCCAGCAGCTTCATATGGCAGAAAATCACAGATACGCAGTATTTT; CDR3 protein: CASSFIWQKITDTQYF; V gene: TRBV7-9; D gene: NA; J gene: TRBJ2-3; clone size: NA
CDR3 DNA: TGCGCCAGCAGCAAGGGACTAGCGGAGGACACAGATACGCAGTATTTT; CDR3 protein: CASSKGLAEDTDTQYF; V gene: TRBV5-1; D gene: TRBD2; J gene: TRBJ2-3; clone size: NA
CDR3 DNA: TGTGCCAGTAGCGGGACTTTAAATTCACCCCTCCACTTT; CDR3 protein: CASSGTLNSPLHF; V gene: TRBV19; D gene: NA; J gene: TRBJ1-6; clone size: NA
CDR3 DNA: TGTGCCAGCAGCTCGAGCGGGAGCGGTACCTACGAGCAGTACTTC; CDR3 protein: CASSSSGSGTYEQYF; V gene: TRBV11-2; D gene: TRBD2; J gene: TRBJ2-7; clone size: NA
CDR3 DNA: TGTGCCAGCATGCACCTCCGAGGAGAAAAACTGTTTTTT; CDR3 protein: CASMHLRGEKLFF; V gene: TRBV28; D gene: NA; J gene: TRBJ1-4; clone size: NA
CDR3 DNA: TGCGCCAGCAGCTCGCGGACAGGGGTGGACTATGGCTACACCTTC; CDR3 protein: CASSSRTGVDYGYTF; V gene: TRBV5-1; D gene: TRBD1; J gene: TRBJ1-2; clone size: NA
CDR3 DNA: TGTGCCAGCAGTTTAAATGGCGCGGGGCTCGCAGATACGCAGTATTTT; CDR3 protein: CASSLNGAGLADTQYF; V gene: TRBV28; D gene: NA; J gene: TRBJ2-3; clone size: NA